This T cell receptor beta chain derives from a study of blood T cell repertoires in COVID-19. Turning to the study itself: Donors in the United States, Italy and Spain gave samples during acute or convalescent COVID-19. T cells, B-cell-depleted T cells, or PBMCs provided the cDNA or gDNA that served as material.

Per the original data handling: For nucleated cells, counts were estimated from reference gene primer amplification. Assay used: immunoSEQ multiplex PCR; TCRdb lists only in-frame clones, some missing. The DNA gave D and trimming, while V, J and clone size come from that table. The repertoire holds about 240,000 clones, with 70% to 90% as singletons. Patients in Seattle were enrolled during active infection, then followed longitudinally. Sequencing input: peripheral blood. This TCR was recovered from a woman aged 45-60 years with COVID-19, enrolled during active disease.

For the CDR3, the DNA is TGTGCCAGCACCCCCCGGGGAACTGAAGCTTTCTTT. It codes for CASTPRGTEAFF. The genes are TRBV2 and TRBJ1-1; no reliable D call. In germline, CDR1 is SNHLY, CDR2 FYNNEI. The CDR3 spans 12 residues. V was clipped by 7 bases and J by 5 bases, with 11 bases between them.